What follows are 9 T cell receptor beta chains derived from one specimen sequenced in a study of cytomegalovirus exposure and HLA in healthy donors. Libraries were prepared by immunoSEQ multiplex PCR; TCRdb keeps only in-frame clonotypes and omits some of them. The sample yields 300,000 to 400,000 clones, 75% to 90% seen once. The sequenced material came from PBMCs. These receptors were taken from a woman under 30 in good health and CMV-seronegative.

DNA of the CDR3: TGTGCCAGCATGCCCTCCGGGGGTGGCACTGAAGCTTTCTTT. Protein sequence: CASMPSGGGTEAFF. The chain employs TRBV2 and TRBJ1-1; tentative D call: TRBD1 (5 bases). Trimming removed 7 bases from V and 4 bases from J, with 16 bases in between. CDR3 length: 14 residues. Germline assignment: CDR1 SNHLY and CDR2 FYNNEI.

The gene calls are TRBV9 and TRBJ2-1, with 11 bases aligning to TRBD2. The length of the CDR3 is 15 residues. The germline V gene encodes CDR1 SGDLS and CDR2 YYNGEE. Germline trimming cut 3 bases from V and 5 bases from J; bases unmatched to any gene: 4. The CDR3 loop is CASSGPGLADNEQFF. The DNA for the CDR3 is TGTGCCAGCAGCGGTCCGGGACTAGCGGACAATGAGCAGTTCTTC.

The gene calls are TRBV7-9 and TRBJ2-6, with a possible D match to TRBD1 (8 bases). The length of the CDR3 is 17 residues. V lost 4 bases to trimming and J lost 0 bases, with 13 bases between them. CDR1 is SEHNR and CDR2 is FQNEAQ in the germline V gene (reference sequence). The CDR3 nucleotides read TGTGCCAGCAGCTCAGCGGGACAGGACTCTGGGGCCAACGTCCTGACTTTC. Translating it yields CASSSAGQDSGANVLTF.

This clone was seen a few times. The chain joins TRBV9 to TRBJ2-7; D is possibly TRBD2 (6 bases). The CDR3 spans 14 residues. V dropped 3 bases and J dropped 0 bases, with 10 bases sitting between them. CDR1 SGDLS and CDR2 YYNGEE come from the germline V gene. Written as DNA, the CDR3 is TGTGCCAGCAGCGCGTCGGGAGCCTCCTACGAGCAGTACTTC. This sequence encodes CASSASGASYEQYF.

The chain combines TRBV30 with TRBJ1-4; D is undetermined. This CDR3 is built from 12 residues. V was clipped by 1 base and J by 5 bases, with 5 bases between them. Germline V CDR1 and CDR2: GTSNPN, SVGIG (reference sequence). The CDR3 loop reads CAWSGLNEKLFF. CDR3 coding DNA: TGTGCCTGGAGTGGGCTGAATGAAAAACTGTTTTTT.

This chain connects TRBV30 to TRBJ2-7; D not resolved. The CDR3 is 12 residues long. From germline, CDR1 is GTSNPN and CDR2 SVGIG (reference sequence). The germline V and J ends were trimmed by 1 base and 3 bases, with 7 bases remaining between them. CDR3 nucleotides: TGTGCCTGGAGTGGAGCGAGCTACGAGCAGTACTTC. Its translation is CAWSGASYEQYF.

The J gene is TRBJ2-2, the V gene TRBV5-4, with TRBD2 as a possible D gene (6 bases). Germline loops: CDR1 SGHNT, CDR2 YYREEE (reference sequence). The CDR3 covers 16 residues. Trimming pared 2 bases from V and 4 bases from J, leaving 15 bases between. CDR3 sequence: CASSFSSREVTGELFF. The CDR3 nucleotides read TGTGCCAGCAGCTTCAGTTCCAGGGAGGTCACCGGGGAGCTGTTTTTT. The full variable domain, its missing parts supplied by reference TRBV5-4 and TRBJ2-2, is ETGVTQSPTHLIKTRGQQVTLRCSSQSGHNTVSWYQQALGQGPQFIFQYYREEENGRGNFPPRFSGLQFPNYSSELNVNALELDDSALYLCASSFSSREVTGELFFGEGSRLTVL.

The CDR3: CAWREREILAGDVYEQYF. CDR3 nucleotides: TGTGCCTGGAGGGAGAGAGAGATACTAGCGGGAGACGTCTACGAGCAGTACTTC. The chain combines TRBV30 with TRBJ2-7; 11 nucleotides agree with TRBD2. The CDR3 spans 18 residues. Germline V gene lookup returns CDR1 GTSNPN and CDR2 SVGIG (reference sequence). V shed 3 bases and J 3 bases; nucleotides not matched to a gene: 16. Full variable domain (remainder filled in from reference TRBV30 and TRBJ2-7): SQTIHQWPATLVQPVGSPLSLECTVEGTSNPNLYWYRQAAGRGLQLLFYSVGIGQISSEVPQNLSASRPQDRQFILSSKKLLLSDSGFYLCAWREREILAGDVYEQYFGPGTRLTVT.

The chain links TRBV5-6 to TRBJ2-7; TRBD1 might be the D (6 bases). The CDR3 covers 13 residues. CDR1 SGHDT and CDR2 YYEEEE come from the germline V gene. V was cut by 4 bases and J by 1 base, with 9 bases left in between. CDR3 DNA: TGTGCCAGCAGCGGAACAGGGTCCTACGAGCAGTACTTC. Translation: CASSGTGSYEQYF.